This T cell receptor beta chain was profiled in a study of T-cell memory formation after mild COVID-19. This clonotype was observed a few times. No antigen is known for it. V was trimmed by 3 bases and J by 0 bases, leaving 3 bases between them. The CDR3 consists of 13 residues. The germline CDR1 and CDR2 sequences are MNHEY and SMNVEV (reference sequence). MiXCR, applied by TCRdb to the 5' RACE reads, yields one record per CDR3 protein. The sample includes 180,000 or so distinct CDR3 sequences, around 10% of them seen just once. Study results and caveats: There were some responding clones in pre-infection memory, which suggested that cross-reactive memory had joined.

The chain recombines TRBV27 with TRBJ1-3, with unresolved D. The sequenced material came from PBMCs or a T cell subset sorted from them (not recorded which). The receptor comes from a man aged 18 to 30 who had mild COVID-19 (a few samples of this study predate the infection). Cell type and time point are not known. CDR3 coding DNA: TGTGCCAGCAGTTTGGACTCTGGAAACACCATATATTTT. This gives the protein CASSLDSGNTIYF.